This T cell receptor (beta chain) was sequenced for a study of regulatory T cells in long-lasting Graves disease. Study-wide results and limits: The study found lower TCR diversity in persistent Graves' patients than in newly diagnosed ones. There were preferences for TRBV28, TRBJ1-2 and TRBJ2-5 in persistent disease.

Building the TCR beta libraries relied on iRepertoire HTBI primers, and CDR3 regions underwent Arm-PCR. Original processing notes: From all samples, identification returned 14 TRBJ and 60 to 80 TRBV segments. Each CDR3 protein is one row after TCRdb ran MiXCR on the multiplex PCR reads. TCRdb, not the original authors, processed these V and J calls. The repertoire holds hundreds of thousands of distinct CDR3 sequences, with about 15% as singletons. Time point noted: newly diagnosed GD, antithyroid drugs for less than 3 months. Extracted PBMC RNA gave rise to the TCR library. CDR3 length equals 13 residues. With 7 bases removed from V and 4 bases from J, the gap between germline ends came to 11 bases. The germline gives CDR1 MNHNS, CDR2 SASEGT. This clonotype was counted between two and nine times. Its antigen remains unknown. This same sample was also taken into another study, of T cells in Graves' hyperthyroidism and ophthalmopathy. That report adds: HTBI primers were used for first-round RT-PCR of the TCR CDR3.

Sample: peripheral blood mononuclear cells (PBMCs), taken at new diagnosis, from a patient treated with antithyroid drugs. This sequence joins TRBV6-1 and TRBJ2-1; D call uncertain. The TCR originated in a woman aged 25 to 39 with Graves disease. DNA of the CDR3: TGTGCCAGCATGGACCGATCGTACAATGAGCAGTTCTTC. Translating gives CASMDRSYNEQFF.